This T cell receptor (beta chain) appears in the sequencing data of a study of OX40 agonist ivuxolimab in advanced cancers. Study as a whole: Dose-escalation patients' cancers were hepatocellular carcinoma, melanoma, renal cell or head and neck cancer. Subjects had a mean age of roughly 60 years, with a range of about 23 to 79; almost 85% were male.

Using immunoSEQ multiplex PCR, the repertoire was profiled, and TCRdb retains in-frame clones only, with some absent. The sample includes about 68,000 clones, around 90% of them seen just once. Trimming took 1 base from V and 7 from J; bases not matched to a gene: 14. CDR1 and CDR2 from the germline V gene are MDHEN and SYDVKM. The CDR3 runs to 19 residues. V and J are TRBV28 and TRBJ2-1; 12 bases align to TRBD2. Sequencing used CD4+ or CD8+ T cells sorted from blood, obtained in a trial of the OX40 agonist ivuxolimab. This sequence was found in an adult with an advanced solid tumor such as melanoma, head and neck, liver or kidney cancer. Here the CDR3 DNA reads TGTGCCAGCAGTTTATCTACGACTAGCGGGAGAACCGGGCGAAATGAGCAGTTCTTC. This codes for CASSLSTTSGRTGRNEQFF.